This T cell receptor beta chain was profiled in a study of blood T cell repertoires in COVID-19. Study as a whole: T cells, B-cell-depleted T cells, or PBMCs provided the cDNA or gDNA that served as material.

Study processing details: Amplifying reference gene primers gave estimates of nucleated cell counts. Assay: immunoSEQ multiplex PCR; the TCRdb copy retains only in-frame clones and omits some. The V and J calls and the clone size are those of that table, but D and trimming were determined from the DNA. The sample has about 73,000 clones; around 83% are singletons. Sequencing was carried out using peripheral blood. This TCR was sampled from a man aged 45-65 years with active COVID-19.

CDR3 region: CASSLMGAQETQYF. The CDR3 region has the DNA TGTGCCAGCAGCTTGATGGGGGCTCAAGAGACCCAGTACTTC. The rearrangement uses TRBV7-2 and TRBJ2-5; weak D call: TRBD1 (6 bases). The CDR3 runs 14 residues. CDR1 SGHTA and CDR2 FQGNSA come from the germline V gene. The V end was cut by 3 bases, the J end by 2 bases, with 10 bases between.